This TCR beta chain was sequenced in a study of graft-versus-host responses after intestinal transplantation. Study information: Transplants were multivisceral, liver-intestinal, or isolated intestinal. Every recipient underwent anti-thymocyte globulin induction, then tacrolimus and steroids for three to four years. Findings of the study overall: Allografts from individuals with graft-donor T cell macrochimerism displayed high graft-versus-host to host-versus-graft clonal ratios. Among recipient marrow samples, GvH clones were found; some appeared first in ileum or blood.

Notes on this clone: The antigen remains undetermined.

TCRdb keeps only in-frame clones here, not all; method: immunoSEQ multiplex PCR. Of 60,000 to 80,000 clones in the sample, about 90% were seen once. This TCR came from a human donor who received an intestinal transplant. This specimen consisted of unstimulated CD8+ T cells sorted from spleen or lymph node cells, obtained before intestinal transplant.

The CDR3 DNA follows: TGTGCCAGCGGGGCGGTAGGTAGCAATCAGCCCCAGCATTTT. Protein: CASGAVGSNQPQHF. The chain links TRBV2 to TRBJ1-5, with a tentative D call TRBD1 (5 bases). V was shortened by 8 bases and J by 0 bases, with 11 bases between the two germline ends. CDR3 length: 14 amino acids. The germline V gene has CDR1 SNHLY and CDR2 FYNNEI.